The source of this T cell receptor beta chain is a study of blood T cell repertoires in COVID-19 (dated by TCRdb to the early 2020s). General notes on the study: Samples from collaborators originated in the United States, Italy and Spain and spanned both the acute and convalescent phases of COVID-19. The material from the prospective study consisted of cDNA or gDNA derived from T cells, B-cell-depleted T cells, or PBMCs. Deeply sampled blood TCRbeta repertoires from subjects exposed to, actively infected with, or recovered from COVID-19 were included in the dataset. A freely available public database, intended as a resource for researchers studying the immune response to SARS-CoV-2, is where the repertoires were released. The samples were drawn from the first 160 participants of the ongoing ImmuneRACE study and from about 1,200 subjects provided by 6 global collaborators. Nearly every sample came with metadata listing a de-identified subject ID, COVID-19 status, age in years and sex. Where HLA class I and class II types were available, the types were taken from metadata supplied by the sample provider, not from assay-based typing. Points the paper makes about the study in general: Clinical and demographic metadata were provided uncurated, with the amount varying by source and participant.

Participants in the prospective study were enrolled through a virtual design, were aged roughly 18 to 100 years, and lived in roughly 24 United States geographic areas. In the prospective study, cohorts were assigned on the basis of participant-reported clinical history obtained from a screening survey and a study questionnaire. ImmuneRACE Cohort 3 recovered participants were defined by two consecutive negative NP/OP PCR tests, healthcare professional clearance, or symptom resolution. In the prospective study, mobile phlebotomists collected whole blood, serum and a nasopharyngeal or oropharyngeal swab from each participant. Participants in the prospective study had the option to provide additional blood draws and questionnaires over an approximately 2-month period. Before DNA extraction, prospective study blood samples were shipped either frozen or at room temperature. CDR1 and CDR2 are read off the germline V gene (reference sequence) as LGHDT and YNNKEL. The CDR3 numbers 14 residues from cysteine through phenylalanine. The sequence is cut down to CDR3 DNA, 42 bases in frame from base 1. V and J lose 1 base and 3 bases, and a span of 9 bases separates them.

TCRbeta CDR3 regions were amplified from genomic DNA using the immunoSEQ Assay, a bias-controlled multiplex PCR. The authors processed their data as follows. Nucleated cell counts per sample were estimated from amplification of reference gene primers within the assay. Sequence reads were collapsed and filtered to measure the absolute abundance of every unique TCRbeta CDR3 rearrangement. For each sample, productive Simpson clonality was calculated as the square root of Simpson's diversity index across productive rearrangements. TCRdb took this table from immuneACCESS and kept in-frame rearrangements with V and J called. Such tables lack part of the clones; where checked against another copy, unresolved V genes explain under half of the gap, and the rest is unexplained. Clonal size and the V and J genes are those of that table, whereas D and trimming came from the DNA. The sample records roughly 250,000 clones, more than 75% of which are singletons. The top ten clones comprise roughly 1.6% of the sample.

As for this clone: Its antigen specificity is not known. Within one base of it there is no much larger clone, and no base qualities were kept.

This sequence originates from a woman aged 45-65 years who had recovered from COVID-19. Sequenced input: PBMCs or T cells enriched from blood (not recorded which). The rearranged chain carries TRBV3-1 (or the pseudogene TRBV3-2) and TRBJ2-5; tentative D gene TRBD1, with 5 bases matching. The CDR3 reads CASSQVGREETQYF. The sequence in DNA is TGTGCCAGCAGCCAAGTGGGCAGGGAAGAGACCCAGTACTTC.